This paragraph reports one T cell receptor (beta chain). What it binds is unknown. Profiling relied on immunoSEQ multiplex PCR, and the TCRdb table lists in-frame clones only, not all of them. The table records over 1,000 clones, roughly 70% of them present only once. These data belong to a study of CD8 T cell repertoires and HIV-1 epitope variants. Study information: Separate wells received one of Twenty-five Gag or Nef variant peptides. Controls were a CMV, EBV and flu peptide pool, Ebola AY9 negative control, and no-peptide well.

Study findings and constraints: Five clonotypes recognized Nef KF9, one HW9, none TAALDMSHF.

This CDR3 is built from 11 residues. V gave up 3 bases and J gave up 11 bases; unmatched junction bases: 3. The germline CDR1 and CDR2 sequences are SGHDN and FVKESK. The sequence was collected from a male donor with HIV. J is TRBJ1-1 and V is TRBV14; 7 nucleotides align to TRBD1. Material: cultured CD8+ T cells derived from PBMCs. DNA of the CDR3: TGTGCCAGCAGCCAGTCAGGGGGGGCTTTCTTT. Translating it yields CASSQSGGAFF.